This T cell receptor beta chain originates from a study of regulatory T cells in long-lasting Graves disease (dated by TCRdb to the early 2020s). With respect to the entire study: In the newly diagnosed Graves' disease group, patients had been taking antithyroid drugs for less than 3 months. Peripheral blood TCR sequencing and RNA sequencing compared persistent Graves' disease patients with newly diagnosed Graves' disease patients. The study was conducted in China and was registered as a clinical trial. A total of 33 samples underwent TCR sequencing: roughly 13 from persistent and roughly 20 from newly diagnosed Graves' disease patients. Paper-wide results and their limitations: Patients with persistent disease shared more public clonotypes (around 3,000) than newly diagnosed patients did (around 980). Persistent Graves' disease patients showed lower TCR Shannon entropy and fewer highly expanded clones than newly diagnosed patients, suggesting clonal expansion. Preferential use of TRBV28, TRBJ1-2 and TRBJ2-5 was observed in persistent disease, whereas TRBV20-1 and TRBJ2-1 were favored in newly diagnosed disease. The authors acknowledged the small sample size as a limitation that may reduce accuracy. Because the primary lesion, thyroid tissue, could not be accessed, the study looked at peripheral blood alone. Only the TCR beta chain was sequenced and analyzed.

Explained via the paper, the time point label denotes: newly diagnosed GD, antithyroid drugs for less than 3 months. RNA was extracted from PBMCs in TRIzol for both TCR sequencing and RNA sequencing. The diagnosis of Graves' disease was made according to American Thyroid Association guidelines. Patients were recruited from an endocrinology department in Xi'an, China. From each patient, around 9 milliliters of peripheral blood was collected into an EDTA anticoagulant tube. Ficoll Paque Plus density gradient separation was used to isolate PBMCs, and no additional T cell sorting was done. An Agilent 2100 Bioanalyzer and agarose gel were used to check RNA quality, while a NanoDrop 2000 measured RNA concentration. Library preparation used multiplex PCR. Sequencing relied on an Illumina HiSeq 4000. iRepertoire HTBI primers and Arm-PCR amplification of CDR3 regions were used to construct TCR beta libraries. Gel purification was performed on PCR products prior to sequencing. Turning to the authors' computational methods: Gene usage analysis of CDR3 amino acid clonotypes used the roughly 62 TRBV and approximately 13 TRBJ segments found across samples. Filtered high-quality paired reads were merged into contigs using COPE and FqMerger. BLAST was used to align contigs to the IMGT TRBV, TRBD and TRBJ reference genes, and CDR3 was defined following IMGT. Any clonotype with a frequency above 0.1% was counted as a highly expanded clone. Shannon entropy served as the measure of repertoire diversity, while the Gini coefficient captured V-J evenness. A clonotype was considered public if more than one individual shared it. TCRdb trimmed public reads at Q25 via fastp, called clones via MiXCR and kept in-frame beta chains. Each entry merges the rows of one CDR3 protein and shows their most common DNA and genes. The V and J calls follow TCRdb's processing rather than the paper's. This sample gives a few hundred thousand distinct CDR3 sequences in total; about 15% of them show up just once. Under 20% of the sample goes to the ten largest clones.

Turning to this clonotype: Its specific antigen is unknown. Per-base qualities were not stored, and no clone one base away is much larger.

V was cut back by 5 bases and J by 0 bases, leaving a gap of 20 bases between them. The germline V gene sets CDR1 to KGHSH and CDR2 to LQKENI. Inclusive of the bounding cysteine and phenylalanine, the CDR3 is 17 residues long. The CDR3 DNA has 51 bases and is translated from base 1. This sample also appeared in a second study, on T cells in Graves' hyperthyroidism and ophthalmopathy. Looking at the second paper: Graves' hyperthyroidism was defined as stable when no progression to ophthalmopathy occurred over 18 months of follow-up. Hyperthyroidism patients were newly diagnosed, had a disease duration of under 2 months, and were aged 18 to 65 years. Exclusion was applied to patients with uncontrolled infections, other autoimmune diseases, pregnancy or lactation. Diagnoses were established on the basis of clinical symptoms, serum thyroxine and TRAb, thyroid ultrasound, and orbital computed tomography. A first-round RT-PCR of the TCR CDR3 used the HTBI primer set with the Qiagen OneStep RT-PCR kit. Most expanded thyroid clonotypes (frequency above 0.001) were also found in blood, which suggests that blood repertoires may mirror thyroid immune responses. A model built on a 13 V-J signature distinguished ophthalmopathy from stable hyperthyroidism, reaching roughly 88% sensitivity and 81.08% specificity in cross-validation and 80%/75% in testing. In validation, the model predicted progression to ophthalmopathy a median of approximately 6.3 months before onset, with approximately 70% sensitivity and around 76% specificity. A discovery cohort of around 100 patients, 43 with Graves' ophthalmopathy and fewer than 65 with stable Graves' hyperthyroidism, was used to find distinguishing TCR V-J signatures. Prospective prediction of ophthalmopathy was tested in an independent validation cohort of some 19 hyperthyroidism patients and approximately 17 patients who later progressed to ophthalmopathy. The 85 to 100 discovery patients were randomly split 7:3 into training and test sets. Thyroid tissue and blood T-cell repertoires from six Graves' hyperthyroidism patients were also compared in the study. After blood sampling, hyperthyroidism patients were treated with methimazole at a starting dose of 30 mg daily, and ophthalmopathy patients were treated with high-dose intravenous methylprednisolone. Libraries were constructed in a second round of multiplex PCR, after which size selection and purification were performed. Sequencing of the libraries was done on an Illumina HiSeq2000 using paired-end 100 bp reads. SOAPnuke was used to process the raw data, removing reads that contained adapters or uncalled bases, had a mean Phred below 15, or lacked an exact match to the constant primer or identifier. COPE v1.2.5 was used to merge the high-quality paired reads, and each unique nucleotide sequence was defined as a clonotype. Clonotypes were aligned to IMGT TRBV, TRBD and TRBJ reference segments using MiTCR v1.1. Analysis was restricted to V-J combinations with a frequency above 0.0001, which covered over 98% of repertoires. A TCS score was defined as the ratio between F50 (clonal expansion) and ExV (chaos), using BLOSUM62-based TCRdist between CDR3 peptides within each V-J. Welch's t-statistics and random forest reduced around 510 V-J features to some 14, which were used in a naive Bayes classifier (R e1071). Sample size was not statistically predetermined, and blinding of investigators to group allocation was not performed. The paper describes TCR Vbeta CDR3 sequencing of around 140 peripheral blood samples, made up of fewer than 50 ophthalmopathy patients, 70 to 75 hyperthyroidism patients and roughly 17 progressor patients.

The source of this sequence is a woman in her forties or fifties with Graves disease. Donor details come from another sample of the same person, matched by shared clones. The input for sequencing was peripheral blood mononuclear cells (PBMCs), taken at new diagnosis, from a patient treated with antithyroid drugs. The rearranged segments are TRBV18 and TRBJ2-7, with the D call tentatively TRBD1 or TRBD2, each fitting 5 bases. CDR3 protein: CASSTGPTGLASYEQYF. DNA sequence: TGTGCCAGCTCAACGGGACCAACGGGCTTGGCCTCCTACGAGCAGTACTTC. When the CDR3 is completed using the reference TRBV18 and TRBJ2-7 genes on either side, the full variable domain is NAGVMQNPRHLVRRRGQEARLRCSPMKGHSHVYWYRQLPEEGLKFMVYLQKENIIDESGMPKERFSAEFPKEGPSILRIQQVVRGDSAAYFCASSTGPTGLASYEQYFGPGTRLTVT.